The T cell receptor (beta chain) under discussion was sequenced for a study of blood T cell repertoires in COVID-19. For the study at large: Samples came from the United States, Italy and Spain, spanning acute and convalescent COVID-19. Sources were T cells, B-cell-depleted T cells, or PBMCs; the material itself was cDNA or gDNA.

This clone was picked up a small number of times. Germline lookup yields CDR1 LNHDA and CDR2 SQIVND (reference sequence). Trimming removed 3 bases at V and 2 bases at J, with 19 bases between. This CDR3 has 17 amino acids. Original processing methods: Amplified reference gene primers provided the basis for estimating nucleated cell counts. Sequencing used immunoSEQ multiplex PCR; TCRdb keeps in-frame clones, though not all of them. V, J and clone size were drawn from that table, and D and trimming were deduced from the DNA. This table has tens of thousands of clones, over 65% appearing once. This chain links TRBV19 with TRBJ1-2; tentative D call: TRBD1 (5 bases). The source material was peripheral blood. The TCR comes from a woman between 70 and 85 years old with acute or convalescent COVID-19. The CDR3 protein is CASSIGVRETLNYGYTF. CDR3 nucleotides: TGTGCCAGTAGTATTGGGGTCAGGGAAACCCTGAACTATGGCTACACCTTC.